Listed here are 28 T cell receptor beta chains from one sample, sequenced in a study of prognosis after radiotherapy for stage I lung cancer. The study amplified the TCR beta CDR3 region from genomic DNA. This amplification was carried out by two rounds of multiplex PCR. During first-round PCR, primers specific to each TRBV and TRBJ gene were used. TCRdb itself ran the multiplex PCR reads through MiXCR, one entry per CDR3 protein. The sample includes tens of thousands of distinct CDR3 sequences, around a third seen only once; the top ten take about a tenth. This sample comprised PBMCs, obtained before or after stereotactic body radiation therapy (not recorded which). All receptors come from a donor at least 50 years old with non-small cell lung cancer.

This clonotype was recorded at least ten times. The chain couples TRBV4-3 to TRBJ1-1; 9 bases match TRBD1. Trimming removed 8 bases from V and 6 bases from J; junction bases left unmatched: 10. CDR1 is LGHNA, CDR2 YSLEER, per germline. The CDR3 runs 14 residues. The CDR3 DNA sequence: TGCGCCAGCTCCCCGGGACAGGGTCAAGCTGAAGCTTTCTTT. It is translated as CASSPGQGQAEAFF.

At least ten counts were recorded for this clonotype. V is TRBV30 and J is TRBJ2-7; weak D call: TRBD2 (6 bases). The CDR3 consists of 14 residues. V was pared by 1 base and J by 3 bases, with 13 bases between. CDR1 is GTSNPN and CDR2 is SVGIG in the germline V gene (reference sequence). CDR3 in amino acids: CAWSGRDPFYEQYF. DNA of the CDR3: TGTGCCTGGAGTGGGCGGGACCCATTCTACGAGCAGTACTTC.

This clonotype has at least ten counts. This chain uses TRBV24-1 with TRBJ2-2, with 10 bases identical to TRBD1. The junction had 3 bases not matched to a gene; V was cut back by 6 bases and J by 3 bases. The CDR3 has 15 amino acids. In germline, CDR1 is KGHDR, CDR2 SFDVKD. The CDR3 sequence is CATSRTGGDTGELFF. The CDR3, as DNA: TGTGCCACCAGTAGGACAGGGGGAGACACCGGGGAGCTGTTTTTT.

This clonotype was seen repeatedly, ten times or more. This rearrangement joins TRBV2 to TRBJ1-4; no definite D call. The CDR3 is made up of 12 amino acids. Per germline, CDR1 SNHLY and CDR2 FYNNEI. Trimming removed 2 bases from V and 8 bases from J, with 6 bases in between. CDR3 nucleotides: TGTGCCAGCAGTGAAACAAGAGAAAAACTGTTTTTT. It translates to CASSETREKLFF.

A word on this clonotype: With a much larger clone just one base away, this may be a read error. The V and J genes are TRBV29-1 and TRBJ2-3; D uncertain. This CDR3 has 10 amino acids. The germline V gene encodes CDR1 SQVTM and CDR2 ANQGSEA. The CDR3 DNA follows: TGCATCGTTGGTGTGGATACGCAGTATTTT. Residues: CIVGVDTQYF.

CDR3 amino acids: CASSRRTSGTGETQYF. For the CDR3, the DNA is TGTGCCAGCAGCCGGCGGACTAGCGGGACTGGGGAGACCCAGTACTTC. The rearrangement uses TRBV11-3 and TRBJ2-5; 12 bases are a match to TRBD2. V trimming: 5 bases; J trimming: 5 bases; junction bases outside the gene matches: 9. The CDR3 totals 16 residues. Looked up from germline, CDR1 is SGHNT and CDR2 is YENEEA.

In its sample, this clonotype was seen a few times. Just one base apart from a much larger clone, this may be a read error. The CDR3 DNA sequence: TGTGCCAGCAAGCTGTGGCGCCAAGAGACCCAGTACTTC. Translation gives CASKLWRQETQYF. This chain joins TRBV6-2 or TRBV6-3 and TRBJ2-5; D remains ambiguous. The ends were cut back, 7 bases at V and 1 base at J, with 10 bases in the middle. The germline V gene encodes CDR1 MNHEY and CDR2 SVGEGT. This CDR3 contains 13 residues.

This clonotype has a count of ten or more. This chain connects TRBV6-2 or TRBV6-3 to TRBJ2-1; D remains ambiguous. V lost 6 bases and J lost 5, with 20 bases in between. Germline lookup yields CDR1 MNHEY and CDR2 SVGEGT. The CDR3 sequence is 16 residues long. In DNA, the CDR3 is TGTGCCAGCAGCCCGAAGTTCGGGTTTCGTAACAATGAGCAGTTCTTC. Protein: CASSPKFGFRNNEQFF.

Points on this clonotype: This may be a read error: a much more frequent sequence differs by one nucleotide. CDR3 in amino acids: CASSGGDEQFF. The CDR3 coding sequence is TGTGCCAGCAGTGGGGGGGATGAGCAGTTCTTC. The genes are TRBV11-3 and TRBJ2-1; 7 bases fit TRBD2. The CDR3 loop spans 11 amino acids. Germline V lookup: CDR1 SGHNT, CDR2 YENEEA. V gave up 6 bases and J gave up 8 bases; unmatched junction bases: 1.

This clonotype was recorded many times. CDR3 sequence reads: CASSPQGQANYGYTF. CDR3 in DNA: TGCGCCAGCAGCCCACAGGGACAGGCTAACTATGGCTACACCTTC. The chain links TRBV5-1 to TRBJ1-2; 8 nucleotides align to TRBD1. The junction had 5 bases not matched to a gene; V was cut back by 4 bases and J by 0 bases. Looked up from germline, CDR1 is SGHRS and CDR2 is YFSETQ. The CDR3 loop spans 15 amino acids.

To note about this clonotype: One end of the junction does not line up with germline, which may come from a read error. V and J are TRBV6-1 and TRBJ2-6, with a tentative D call TRBD1 (5 bases). CDR3 size: 18 residues. The germline V gene encodes CDR1 MNHNS and CDR2 SASEGT. The CDR3 protein is CASTDSPLDFYGANVPTF. The CDR3 nucleotides read TGTGCCAGCACCGACAGCCCTCTAGACTTTTATGGGGCCAACGTCCCGACTTTC.

The chain has TRBV6-1 and TRBJ1-5; 8 positions match TRBD1. The V gene's germline CDR1 is MNHNS and CDR2 SASEGT. This CDR3 comprises 15 residues. Trimming removed 7 bases from V and 4 bases from J; junction bases left unmatched: 9. The CDR3 DNA reads as TGTGCCAGCAATTGGGGACAGGTGATTAATCAGCCCCAGCATTTT. Amino acids: CASNWGQVINQPQHF.

A word on this clonotype: At one boundary the junction diverges from the germline segment, which might be a read error. The chain uses TRBV6-4 and TRBJ1-5; a possible D gene is TRBD1 (5 bases). Germline V gives CDR1 MRHNA, CDR2 SNTAGT. This CDR3 contains 15 residues. The CDR3 protein is CASSQAGRGGKPKHF. In DNA, the CDR3 is TGTGCCAGCAGTCAAGCGGGTAGGGGTGGTAAGCCCAAGCATTTT.

The gene calls are TRBV6-5 and TRBJ2-7; 9 bases match TRBD2. The V and J ends lost 0 bases and 1 base, in that order; junction bases with no gene match: 4. CDR1 is MNHEY and CDR2 is SVGAGI in the germline V gene. The CDR3 is 16 amino acids. As DNA, the CDR3 is TGTGCCAGCAGTTACTCGACTCTAGCGGGATCCTACGAGCAGTACTTC. Its translation is CASSYSTLAGSYEQYF.

A remark on this clonotype: A far larger clone is off by one base, so a read error is likely. The chain couples TRBV11-2 to TRBJ2-7; D uncertain. The V end lost 5 bases, the J end lost 8 bases, and 19 bases lay between the germline ends. Germline V lookup: CDR1 SGHAT, CDR2 FQNNGV. CDR3 length: 14 residues. As DNA, the CDR3 is TGTGCCAGCAGCGGTGGAGTTTCGGTCACGCAGCAGTACTTC. Translation: CASSGGVSVTQQYF.

This clonotype was found many times. J is TRBJ2-6 and V is TRBV7-9; TRBD2 might be the D (5 bases). This CDR3 spans 16 amino acids. V gave up 0 bases and J gave up 1 base, with 7 bases separating them. The V gene's germline CDR1 is SEHNR and CDR2 FQNEAQ (reference sequence). The CDR3 spells CASSLARGSGANVLTF. Here the CDR3 DNA reads TGTGCCAGCAGCTTAGCTCGGGGTTCTGGGGCCAACGTCCTGACTTTC.

This clonotype was observed many times. At one end the junction does not follow the germline gene, possibly because of a read error. The chain is built from TRBV7-8 and TRBJ2-1, with 9 bases lining up with TRBD2. Germline assignment: CDR1 SGHVS and CDR2 FQNEAQ. The CDR3 length is 19 residues. This chain's CDR3 is CASSLAPPGLRGGGRAQVF. The CDR3 nucleotides are TGTGCCAGCAGCTTAGCCCCCCCTGGGCTCAGGGGCGGCGGGAGGGCCCAGGTCTTC.

This clonotype came up many times. This chain joins TRBV10-3 and TRBJ2-7, with a possible D match to TRBD2 (6 bases). Looked up from germline, CDR1 is ENHRY and CDR2 is SYGVKD. With 11 bases removed from V and 4 bases from J, the gap between germline ends came to 21 bases. The CDR3 contains 14 residues. The DNA for the CDR3 is TGTGCCTCCCGGGGACGGGAGAGTTTTTACGAGCAGTACTTC. It specifies CASRGRESFYEQYF.

This clonotype was found many times. The rearrangement joins TRBV19 to TRBJ1-1; the D is unclear. V was shortened by 4 bases and J by 7 bases, with 7 bases between the two germline ends. CDR1 and CDR2 from the germline V gene are LNHDA and SQIVND (reference sequence). The CDR3 runs 11 residues. For the CDR3, the DNA is TGTGCCAGTAGTAACCGGGTTGAAGCTTTCTTT. Translation gives CASSNRVEAFF.

This clonotype was detected many times. The chain is built from TRBV2 and TRBJ2-5, with 8 positions matching TRBD1. Germline V lookup: CDR1 SNHLY, CDR2 FYNNEI. CDR3 size: 15 residues. V lost 6 bases to trimming and J lost 2 bases; unmatched junction nucleotides: 8. The CDR3 bases are TGTGCCAGCAGCCCGGACAGGGTGAGACAAGAGACCCAGTACTTC. Translated, it gives CASSPDRVRQETQYF.

This clonotype was detected many times. The chain carries TRBV19 and TRBJ2-3, with 8 bases lining up with TRBD1. The CDR3 totals 16 residues. Trimming took 6 bases from V and 3 from J; bases not matched to a gene: 11. Germline V gives CDR1 LNHDA, CDR2 SQIVND (reference sequence). CDR3 protein: CASSGARTGFTDTQYF. The CDR3 nucleotides read TGTGCCAGTAGCGGTGCCAGGACAGGGTTTACAGATACGCAGTATTTT.

The chain uses TRBV19 and TRBJ2-1; TRBD2 matches at 12 bases. The CDR3 is 15 residues long. CDR1 and CDR2 from the germline V gene are LNHDA and SQIVND (reference sequence). J lost 9 bases, V lost 7 bases, and 10 bases had no gene match. In DNA form, the CDR3 reads TGTGCCAGTATTCCGGGACTAGCGGGTCCTGGTGAGCAGTTCTTC. Translated: CASIPGLAGPGEQFF.

In its sample, this clonotype was seen many times. The CDR3 loop is CASSARQGDGYTF. CDR3 sequence (DNA): TGTGCCAGCAGTGCCCGACAGGGGGATGGCTACACCTTC. The chain is built from TRBV6-1 and TRBJ1-2, with 9 bases matching TRBD1. In germline, CDR1 is MNHNS, CDR2 SASEGT. The V and J ends lost 4 bases and 6 bases, in that order; junction bases with no gene match: 3. The CDR3 contains 13 residues.

This chain joins TRBV5-4 and TRBJ2-4; TRBD1 matches at 7 bases. Trimming removed 2 bases from V and 4 bases from J; junction bases left unmatched: 3. The CDR3 is 14 amino acids. CDR1 and CDR2 (germline): SGHNT, YYREEE (reference sequence). CDR3 sequence: CASSLTGQKNIQYF. In DNA form, the CDR3 reads TGTGCCAGCAGCTTAACGGGACAGAAAAACATTCAGTACTTC.

In this sample, this clonotype turned up many times. This chain joins TRBV6-1 and TRBJ2-7, with unresolved D. The V end was cut by 6 bases, the J end by 5 bases, with 11 bases between. The CDR3 is made up of 12 amino acids. Looked up from germline, CDR1 is MNHNS and CDR2 is SASEGT. CDR3 protein: CASRSHDHEQYF. CDR3 in DNA: TGTGCCAGCAGGTCCCATGACCACGAGCAGTACTTC.

Notes on this clonotype: A much larger clone lies a single base off, so this may be a read error. The J gene is TRBJ2-1, the V gene TRBV4-3; D tentatively reads TRBD1 or TRBD2 (5 bases each). The CDR3 extends over 13 amino acids. Germline assignment: CDR1 LGHNA and CDR2 YSLEER. The DNA for the CDR3 is TGCGCCAGCATCCAACGACAGACGGGGGAGCAGTTCTTC. This encodes CASIQRQTGEQFF.

The V and J genes are TRBV28 and TRBJ1-2, with 10 bases matching TRBD1. CDR1 is MDHEN, CDR2 SYDVKM, per germline. V was pared by 5 bases and J by 10 bases, with 22 bases of the junction left unmatched. There are 18 residues in the CDR3. CDR3 amino acids: CASSTPVTGGARFHVYTF. CDR3 nucleotide sequence: TGTGCCAGCAGTACTCCCGTGACAGGGGGCGCGAGGTTCCATGTCTACACCTTC.

This chain uses TRBV6-1 with TRBJ2-7, with no clear D. The CDR3 has 12 residues. V was cut by 8 bases and J by 2 bases, with 10 bases left in between. Germline V CDR1 and CDR2: MNHNS, SASEGT. Written as DNA, the CDR3 is TGTGCCAGCTCCCGTGATACCTACGAGCAGTACTTC. Protein sequence: CASSRDTYEQYF.